The 8 T cell receptor beta chains given below trace back to one sample, sequenced in a study of breast tumors, draining lymph nodes, adjacent tissues. TCRdb redid the calling of the multiplex PCR reads with MiXCR, one entry per CDR3 protein. The profile shows some 230,000 distinct CDR3 sequences, under 35% of them singletons. Samples came from axillary lymph nodes draining the breast cancer. Specimen: axillary lymph node tissue. These receptor sequences come from a female donor with breast cancer. Some clones in this sample may be carry-over from other donors' samples.

On this clonotype itself: This likely comes from a read error, as the CDR3 has no conserved phenylalanine or tryptophan at its end. It is unclear where the CDR3 begins or ends on the DNA, so no DNA is shown, and the CDR3 is as TCRdb lists it. The chain carries TRBV6-5 and TRBJ2-5. The CDR3 adds up to 8 amino acids, both ends counted. The V gene's germline CDR1 is MNHEY and CDR2 SVGAGI. This chain's CDR3 is CAGSPWRS.

This clonotype appeared many times. V gene TRBV5-1 combines with J gene TRBJ2-1, with D perhaps assigned TRBD1 or TRBD2 (5 bases each). V gave up 1 base and J gave up 1 base, with 15 bases separating them. Germline V gene lookup returns CDR1 SGHRS and CDR2 YFSETQ. The CDR3 runs to 17 residues. The CDR3, as DNA: TGCGCCAGCAGCTTGCGGGGCGGGTTACTTTCCTACAATGAGCAGTTCTTC. Amino acids: CASSLRGGLLSYNEQFF.

A single count supports this clonotype. This may come from a read error, since a much larger clone is one base off. The V gene is TRBV5-1, the J gene TRBJ2-1, with TRBD1 matching over 7 bases. CDR3 length equals 15 residues. The V gene's germline CDR1 is SGHRS and CDR2 YFSETQ. The DNA for the CDR3 is TGCGCCAGCAGCTTACCGGGACAGTCGACGGCTGAGCAGCTCTTC. This codes for CASSLPGQSTAEQLF.

This clonotype has more than one count but fewer than ten. This chain uses TRBV27 with TRBJ2-7, with 8 nucleotides matching TRBD2. Germline V gene sequence: CDR1 MNHEY, CDR2 SMNVEV (reference sequence). V gave up 5 bases and J gave up 5 bases; unmatched junction bases: 8. The CDR3 totals 14 residues. CDR3 sequence reads: CASSLGTSSNEQYF. The CDR3 bases are TGTGCCAGCAGTCTCGGGACTAGTTCTAACGAGCAGTACTTC.

At least ten counts were recorded for this clonotype. The chain links TRBV5-8 to TRBJ2-2; 8 bases line up with TRBD1. V lost 0 bases to trimming and J lost 5 bases; unmatched junction nucleotides: 0. CDR3 length: 14 residues. The V gene's germline CDR1 is SGHTS and CDR2 YDEGEE. For the CDR3, the DNA is TGTGCCAGCAGCTTGGGGACAGGGACCGGGGAGCTGTTTTTT. This encodes CASSLGTGTGELFF. Full variable domain (outside the CDR3, taken from reference TRBV5-8 and TRBJ2-2): EAGVTQSPTHLIKTRGQQATLRCSPISGHTSVYWYQQALGLGLQFLLWYDEGEERNRGNFPPRFSGRQFPNYSSELNVNALELEDSALYLCASSLGTGTGELFFGEGSRLTVL.

This clonotype was found a few times. A read error is likely, as this CDR3 ends without the conserved phenylalanine or tryptophan. The chain joins TRBV19 to TRBJ2-1; the D gene could be TRBD1 or TRBD2 (5 bases each). Per germline, CDR1 LNHDA and CDR2 SQIVND (reference sequence). The ends were cut back, 1 base at V and 3 bases at J, with 13 bases in the middle. The CDR3 is 16 residues long. The CDR3 DNA follows: TGTGCCAGTAGTATAGCAGGGTGGGGAGACTACAATGAGCAGTTCTCC. Its protein is CASSIAGWGDYNEQFS.

The chain joins TRBV7-8 to TRBJ1-5; TRBD1 aligns across 11 bases. CDR1 is SGHVS, CDR2 FQNEAQ, per germline. This CDR3 is 16 amino acids long. After removal of 5 bases from V and 4 bases from J, the junction contained 7 bases not matched to a gene. Here the CDR3 reads CASSGSGTGGNQPQHF. CDR3 nucleotide sequence: TGTGCCAGCAGCGGGTCCGGGACAGGGGGTAATCAGCCCCAGCATTTT.

Only a few counts were recorded for this clonotype. This could be a read error, since a much larger clone is one nucleotide away. V and J are TRBV20-1 and TRBJ1-2, with TRBD1 as a possible D gene (6 bases). Germline V gives CDR1 DFQATT, CDR2 SNEGSKA (reference sequence). CDR3 length: 13 residues. CDR3 coding DNA: TGCAGTGCTAGGTCCACAGGGATCTATGCCTACACCTTC. This translates into CSARSTGIYAYTF.